The clone carrying this T cell receptor (beta chain) has just a few counts. The record originates from a study of blood T cell repertoires in COVID-19. Study summary: Samples came from the United States, Italy and Spain, spanning acute and convalescent COVID-19. PBMCs, B-cell-depleted T cells, or T cells provided the cDNA or gDNA that made up the material.

Per the study methods: Nucleated cell counts were estimated from reference gene primer amplification. The assay was immunoSEQ multiplex PCR, and TCRdb's table has in-frame clones only and misses some. V and J calls plus clone size are reproduced from that table; the DNA served to infer D and trimming. This sample yields a few hundred thousand clones, of which just over 85% are seen a single time; roughly 1.4% belongs to the top ten. The germline CDR1 and CDR2 sequences are SGHRS and YFSETQ. The V and J ends lost 6 bases and 4 bases, in that order; junction bases with no gene match: 5. The CDR3 has 14 amino acids.

Specimen: peripheral blood. The TCR comes from a man older than 75 with acute or convalescent COVID-19. The chain uses TRBV5-1 and TRBJ1-3; 9 nucleotides align to TRBD1. CDR3 sequence reads: CASTPGTGGNTIYF. The CDR3 nucleotides are TGCGCCAGCACTCCCGGGACAGGGGGAAACACCATATATTTT.